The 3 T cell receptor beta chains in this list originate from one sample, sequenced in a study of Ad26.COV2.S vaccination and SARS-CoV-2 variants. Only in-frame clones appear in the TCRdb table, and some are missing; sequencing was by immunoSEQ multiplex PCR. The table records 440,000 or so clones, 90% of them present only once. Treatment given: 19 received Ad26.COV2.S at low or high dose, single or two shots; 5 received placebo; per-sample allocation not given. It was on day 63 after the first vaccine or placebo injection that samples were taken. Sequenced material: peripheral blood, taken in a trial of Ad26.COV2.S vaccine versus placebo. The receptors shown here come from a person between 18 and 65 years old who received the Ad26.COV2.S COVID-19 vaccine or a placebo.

This CDR3 reads CASLRGGLLTDTQYF. The CDR3 DNA reads as TGTGCCAGCTTGCGCGGGGGACTTCTCACAGATACGCAGTATTTT. The rearrangement links TRBV11-1 to TRBJ2-3, with TRBD2 matching over 7 bases. J was trimmed by 2 bases and V by 8 bases; bases with no gene match: 10. Per the germline V gene, CDR1 is SGHAT and CDR2 is FQDESV (reference sequence). The CDR3 has 15 amino acids. Filled out from reference TRBV11-1 and TRBJ2-3, the complete variable domain reads EAEVAQSPRYKITEKSQAVAFWCDPISGHATLYWYRQILGQGPELLVQFQDESVVDDSQLPKDRFSAERLKGVDSTLKIQPAELGDSAMYLCASLRGGLLTDTQYFGPGTRLTVL.

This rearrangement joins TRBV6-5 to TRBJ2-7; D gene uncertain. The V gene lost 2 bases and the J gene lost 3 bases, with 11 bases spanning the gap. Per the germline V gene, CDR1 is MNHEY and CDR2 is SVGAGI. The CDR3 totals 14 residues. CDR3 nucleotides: TGTGCCAGCAGTTACGGAAACAGAAACTACGAGCAGTACTTC. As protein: CASSYGNRNYEQYF.

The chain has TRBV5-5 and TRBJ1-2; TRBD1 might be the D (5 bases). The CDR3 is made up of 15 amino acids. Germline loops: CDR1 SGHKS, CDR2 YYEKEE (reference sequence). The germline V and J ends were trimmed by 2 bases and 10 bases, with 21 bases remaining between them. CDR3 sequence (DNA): TGTGCCAGCAGCTTTCCAGGTGCAGGGTACGACGACTACACCTTC. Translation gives CASSFPGAGYDDYTF.